This TCR beta chain was recovered during a study of cytomegalovirus exposure and HLA in healthy donors. Study results and caveats: HLA alleles showed associations with 15,000 to 20,000 TCR beta sequences in a later analysis, at a 0.05 false discovery rate.

The CDR3 has 17 amino acids. Trimming took 3 bases from V and 1 from J, leaving 18 bases between them. Comments on this clone: Its target is unknown.

Amplification used 60 Vbeta primers and 13 Jbeta primers. The table came from immunoSEQ multiplex PCR; TCRdb's copy has only in-frame clones and leaves some out. The sample includes around 150,000 clones, just over 70% of them seen just once. The V and J genes are TRBV23-1 and TRBJ2-5; tentative D call: TRBD2 (6 bases). TRBV23-1 is noted as an ORF with a role that remains uncertain. The sequenced sample was PBMCs. This sequence was found in a man in his late teens or twenties in good health and CMV-seropositive. The CDR3 loop reads CASSHTGVELRQETQYF. DNA of the CDR3: TGCGCCAGCAGTCACACGGGGGTCGAGCTCCGCCAAGAGACCCAGTACTTC.